A single sample gave rise to the 31 T cell receptor beta chains below, sequenced in a study of naive CD8 T cells in extremely preterm neonates. Without labor or membrane rupture, elective cesareans at roughly 35-43 weeks supplied term cord blood. Only in-frame clones appear in the TCRdb table, and some are missing; sequencing was by immunoSEQ multiplex PCR. This table has around 6,000 clones, approximately 98% appearing once. The sample was naive CD8+ T cells from cord blood. The receptors originated from a newborn in good health.

V usage is TRBV7-6 and J usage is TRBJ2-7, with a tentative D call TRBD2 (7 bases). The germline CDR1 and CDR2 sequences are SGHVS and FNYEAQ. The CDR3 is 13 amino acids. V was shortened by 4 bases and J by 5 bases, with 12 bases between the two germline ends. CDR3 bases: TGTGCCAGCAGCTGGGGGGGCGAAGACGAGCAGTACTTC. Protein product: CASSWGGEDEQYF. Complete variable domain (other parts from reference TRBV7-6 and TRBJ2-7): GAGVSQSPRYKVTKRGQDVALRCDPISGHVSLYWYRQALGQGPEFLTYFNYEAQQDKSGLPNDRFSAERPEGSISTLTIQRTEQRDSAMYRCASSWGGEDEQYFGPGTRLTVT.

The chain joins TRBV2 to TRBJ2-1; maybe TRBD2 (6 bases). V gave up 4 bases and J gave up 6 bases, with 10 bases separating them. The CDR3 runs 13 residues. The germline V gene encodes CDR1 SNHLY and CDR2 FYNNEI. CDR3 region: CASSVYGGNEQFF. The CDR3 region has the DNA TGTGCCAGCAGTGTTTACGGGGGCAATGAGCAGTTCTTC.

CDR3 in DNA: TGTGCCAGTAGTATGGGGACAGGCCAGCTTTATGGCTACACCTTC. Translated: CASSMGTGQLYGYTF. V usage is TRBV19 and J usage is TRBJ1-2, with 8 bases that match TRBD1. After removal of 3 bases from V and 5 bases from J, the junction contained 8 bases not matched to a gene. Germline values: CDR1 LNHDA, CDR2 SQIVND (reference sequence). This CDR3 is 15 amino acids long.

The chain employs TRBV9 and TRBJ2-5; the match to TRBD1 covers 9 bases. With V trimmed by 3 bases and J by 5 bases, 2 bases remained unmatched. Germline lookup yields CDR1 SGDLS and CDR2 YYNGEE. The CDR3 loop spans 13 amino acids. CDR3 in DNA: TGTGCCAGCAGCGGGGGGACAGGGGAGACCCAGTACTTC. As protein: CASSGGTGETQYF. Using reference TRBV9 and TRBJ2-5 for the parts outside the CDR3, the full variable domain is DSGVTQTPKHLITATGQRVTLRCSPRSGDLSVYWYQQSLDQGLQFLIQYYNGEERAKGNILERFSAQQFPDLHSELNLSSLELGDSALYFCASSGGTGETQYFGPGTRLLVL.

The V gene is TRBV28, the J gene TRBJ1-2; a possible D gene is TRBD1 (6 bases). Germline CDR1 reads MDHEN; CDR2 reads SYDVKM. This CDR3 has 13 residues. Trimming took 5 bases from V and 10 from J, leaving 17 bases between them. The CDR3: CASSPTGAQDYTF. CDR3 sequence (DNA): TGTGCCAGCAGTCCGACAGGTGCCCAGGACTACACCTTC.

The chain is built from TRBV7-9 and TRBJ1-2, with 10 bases lining up with TRBD1. Germline V CDR1 and CDR2: SEHNR, FQNEAQ (reference sequence). The CDR3 covers 15 residues. V was pared by 6 bases and J by 4 bases, with 8 bases of the junction left unmatched. The CDR3 region has the DNA TGTGCCAGCAGTTCCGGGACAGGGGTTCCCTATGGCTACACCTTC. Its protein is CASSSGTGVPYGYTF. Complete variable domain (other parts from reference TRBV7-9 and TRBJ1-2): DTGVSQNPRHKITKRGQNVTFRCDPISEHNRLYWYRQTLGQGPEFLTYFQNEAQLEKSRLLSDRFSAERPKGSFSTLEIQRTEQGDSAMYLCASSSGTGVPYGYTFGSGTRLTVV.

This sequence joins TRBV20-1 and TRBJ2-1, with D maybe TRBD1 (7 bases). The CDR3 extends over 11 amino acids. Per the germline V gene, CDR1 is DFQATT and CDR2 is SNEGSKA (reference sequence). Trimming removed 5 bases at V and 13 bases at J, with 15 bases between. The CDR3 loop is CSAGLQGNQFF. CDR3 bases: TGCAGTGCTGGACTACAGGGGAACCAGTTCTTC.

The chain couples TRBV5-1 to TRBJ1-2, with D perhaps TRBD1 (5 bases). Germline V lookup: CDR1 SGHRS, CDR2 YFSETQ. This CDR3 is 13 amino acids long. V dropped 2 bases and J dropped 8 bases, with 13 bases sitting between them. CDR3 DNA: TGCGCCAGCAGCTTCGGTACGGGGGAGGGCTACACCTTC. As protein: CASSFGTGEGYTF.

The V and J genes are TRBV28 and TRBJ1-2, with TRBD1 identical over 7 bases. The CDR3 covers 14 residues. Trimming at V came to 5 bases and at J to 4 bases, leaving 7 bases not matched to a gene. Germline assignment: CDR1 MDHEN and CDR2 SYDVKM. The CDR3 is CASSPPTGSYGYTF. CDR3 nucleotide sequence: TGTGCCAGCAGTCCCCCGACAGGGAGCTATGGCTACACCTTC.

J is TRBJ2-7 and V is TRBV11-1, with TRBD1 as a possible D gene (5 bases). V lost 2 bases and J 2 bases, leaving 13 bases between the germline ends. CDR3 length: 15 residues. Germline V CDR1 and CDR2: SGHAT, FQDESV (reference sequence). The CDR3 nucleotides are TGTGCCAGCAGCTTACCCCTTGGACAAGCCTACGAGCAGTACTTC. Amino acids: CASSLPLGQAYEQYF.

J is TRBJ2-5 and V is TRBV28; 9 bases line up with TRBD2. V trimming: 6 bases; J trimming: 7 bases; junction bases outside the gene matches: 9. The CDR3 consists of 14 residues. Germline V gene sequence: CDR1 MDHEN, CDR2 SYDVKM. The CDR3: CASRTGTSYATQYF. CDR3 coding DNA: TGTGCCAGCAGGACCGGGACTAGCTACGCGACCCAGTACTTC.

The V and J genes are TRBV25-1 and TRBJ2-7; possible D gene TRBD2, 5 bases. The CDR3 sequence is 14 residues long. The germline CDR1 and CDR2 sequences are MGHDK and SYGVNS. V lost 6 bases to trimming and J lost 2 bases, with 14 bases between them. CDR3 DNA: TGTGCCAGCAGCGACTATAACGGTGCCTACGAGCAGTACTTC. It yields the protein CASSDYNGAYEQYF.

This chain joins TRBV6-6 and TRBJ2-1; possible D gene TRBD2, 6 bases. Germline V gene data show CDR1 as MNHNY and CDR2 as SVGAGI (reference sequence). The CDR3 has 14 residues. V shed 7 bases and J shed 2 bases, with 12 bases lying between them. The CDR3 is CASNRLATYNEQFF. The CDR3 nucleotides are TGTGCCAGCAATCGTCTAGCGACCTACAATGAGCAGTTCTTC.

This clone has only one observation. The rearrangement links TRBV4-3 to TRBJ2-1; 7 bases are shared with TRBD2. V was clipped by 0 bases and J by 5 bases; unmatched bases: 10. Looked up from germline, CDR1 is LGHNA and CDR2 is YSLEER. The CDR3 loop spans 17 amino acids. DNA of the CDR3: TGCGCCAGCAGCCAAGATTTGCGGCTAGCGGCAAACAATGAGCAGTTCTTC. This sequence encodes CASSQDLRLAANNEQFF.

The gene calls are TRBV7-2 and TRBJ2-3, with 12 nucleotides matching TRBD2. V dropped 5 bases and J dropped 0; count of bases not matched to a gene: 0. This CDR3 has 15 residues. Germline lookup yields CDR1 SGHTA and CDR2 FQGNSA. The CDR3 DNA sequence: TGTGCCAGCAGCGGGACTAGCGGGAGCACAGATACGCAGTATTTT. Its translation is CASSGTSGSTDTQYF.

CDR3 DNA sequence: TGTGCCAGCAGCTTAGGCCGGTCTAATCGTTCACCCCTCCACTTT. Translated, it gives CASSLGRSNRSPLHF. The gene calls are TRBV7-6 and TRBJ1-6, with D unresolved. V gave up 1 base and J gave up 9 bases, with 13 bases separating them. Looked up from germline, CDR1 is SGHVS and CDR2 is FNYEAQ. This CDR3 has 15 amino acids.

The chain combines TRBV5-6 with TRBJ2-7; TRBD2 agrees at 11 bases. This CDR3 is built from 15 residues. V was pared by 2 bases and J by 2 bases, with 3 bases of the junction left unmatched. Looked up from germline, CDR1 is SGHDT and CDR2 is YYEEEE. CDR3 nucleotide sequence: TGTGCCAGCAGCTTTGGGACTAGCGGAACCTACGAGCAGTACTTC. This codes for CASSFGTSGTYEQYF.

This rearrangement joins TRBV7-2 to TRBJ1-1; 10 bases agree with TRBD1. CDR1 SGHTA and CDR2 FQGNSA come from the germline V gene. The ends lost 3 bases at V and 5 bases at J; junction bases unmatched: 6. The CDR3 covers 15 residues. In nucleotides, the CDR3 is TGTGCCAGCAGCTTGGGGACAGGGGCTTGGACTGAAGCTTTCTTT. It specifies CASSLGTGAWTEAFF.

The chain combines TRBV7-3 with TRBJ2-7, with D hard to call. This CDR3 is 15 amino acids long. V was pared by 1 base and J by 0 bases, with 10 bases between. Looked up from germline, CDR1 is SGHTA and CDR2 is FQGTGA. The chain's CDR3 is CASSLRRLSSYEQYF. The CDR3 DNA reads as TGTGCCAGCAGCTTAAGAAGATTGAGCTCCTACGAGCAGTACTTC.

The rearrangement joins TRBV9 to TRBJ1-4; D perhaps matches TRBD1 (6 bases). Germline loops: CDR1 SGDLS, CDR2 YYNGEE. This CDR3 region has 15 residues. Trimming pared 0 bases from V and 5 bases from J, leaving 11 bases between. The CDR3 here is CASSVDGGLNEKLFF. The CDR3 DNA reads as TGTGCCAGCAGCGTAGATGGGGGCCTCAATGAAAAACTGTTTTTT.

The CDR3 here is CASSLGQGTEAFF. As DNA, the CDR3 is TGTGCCAGCAGCTTAGGACAGGGCACTGAAGCTTTCTTT. The chain uses TRBV7-6 and TRBJ1-1, with 7 nucleotides matching TRBD1. V shed 1 base and J 4 bases; nucleotides not matched to a gene: 0. In germline, CDR1 is SGHVS, CDR2 FNYEAQ. This CDR3 contains 13 residues.

This chain connects TRBV19 to TRBJ2-1; the match to TRBD2 covers 10 bases. The CDR3 contains 16 residues. Germline lookup yields CDR1 LNHDA and CDR2 SQIVND (reference sequence). Trimming cost V 6 bases and J 1 base; bases outside gene matches: 6. The CDR3 loop is CASSETSGSSYNEQFF. For the CDR3, the DNA is TGTGCCAGTAGCGAGACTAGCGGGTCTTCCTACAATGAGCAGTTCTTC.

This rearrangement joins TRBV9 to TRBJ2-1; 13 positions agree with TRBD2. The trim removed 2 bases at V and 4 bases at J, leaving 12 bases unmatched. Germline CDR1 SGDLS, CDR2 YYNGEE. The CDR3 loop spans 19 amino acids. The CDR3 here is CASSVPLAGGPGPYNEQFF. The DNA for the CDR3 is TGTGCCAGCAGCGTCCCACTAGCGGGAGGGCCAGGACCTTACAATGAGCAGTTCTTC.

The J gene is TRBJ1-2, the V gene TRBV5-6; D possibly corresponds to TRBD1 (5 bases). Germline loops: CDR1 SGHDT, CDR2 YYEEEE. CDR3 size: 13 residues. The ends were cut back, 0 bases at V and 2 bases at J, with 5 bases in the middle. The CDR3 loop reads CASSLAGNYGYTF. CDR3 DNA sequence: TGTGCCAGCAGCTTGGCAGGGAACTATGGCTACACCTTC.

The rearrangement uses TRBV9 and TRBJ1-4; the D gene is possibly TRBD1 (5 bases). The V end was cut by 0 bases, the J end by 0 bases, with 6 bases between. Germline V gene data show CDR1 as SGDLS and CDR2 as YYNGEE. CDR3 length: 15 amino acids. The CDR3 loop is CASSVGGATNEKLFF. CDR3 bases: TGTGCCAGCAGCGTAGGGGGCGCAACTAATGAAAAACTGTTTTTT.

V usage is TRBV4-1 and J usage is TRBJ2-5; 8 bases agree with TRBD1. CDR3 length equals 17 residues. Germline V gene data show CDR1 as MGHRA and CDR2 as YSYEKL. V lost 1 base and J lost 1; bases outside the gene matches: 8. CDR3 in amino acids: CASSQAARGQAQETQYF. The CDR3 nucleotides are TGCGCCAGCAGCCAAGCCGCCCGGGGACAGGCCCAAGAGACCCAGTACTTC.

The chain couples TRBV9 to TRBJ2-5, with TRBD2 matching over 13 bases. CDR1 and CDR2 (germline): SGDLS, YYNGEE. The CDR3 totals 15 residues. Unmatched junction bases numbered 0, after V lost 3 bases and J lost 1 base. CDR3: CASSGTSGGQETQYF. The CDR3 DNA reads TGTGCCAGCAGCGGGACTAGCGGGGGCCAAGAGACCCAGTACTTC.

This chain's CDR3 is CASSYTGTGHGTQYF. The CDR3 coding sequence is TGTGCCAGCAGTTATACCGGGACAGGCCATGGGACCCAGTACTTC. The rearrangement uses TRBV6-5 and TRBJ2-5, with 8 bases aligning to TRBD1. CDR1 MNHEY and CDR2 SVGAGI come from the germline V gene. CDR3 length equals 15 residues. Losses at the gene ends were 3 bases for V and 7 bases for J; bases not matched to a gene: 10.

This rearrangement joins TRBV2 to TRBJ2-3; 12 bases fit TRBD2. This CDR3 has 15 residues. The ends lost 6 bases at V and 2 bases at J; junction bases unmatched: 3. Germline loops: CDR1 SNHLY, CDR2 FYNNEI. In DNA, the CDR3 is TGTGCCAGCAGAGCTAGCGGGAGGGACACAGATACGCAGTATTTT. It is translated as CASRASGRDTDTQYF.

The V gene is TRBV19, the J gene TRBJ2-1, with D unresolved. Germline CDR1 and CDR2: LNHDA and SQIVND (reference sequence). The CDR3 extends over 14 amino acids. V was clipped by 3 bases and J by 2 bases, with 8 bases between them. The CDR3 region is CASSISVTYNEQFF. CDR3 sequence (DNA): TGTGCCAGTAGTATCAGCGTCACCTACAATGAGCAGTTCTTC.

This chain uses TRBV13 with TRBJ2-3, with D perhaps matching TRBD2 (6 bases). Germline V gives CDR1 PRHDT, CDR2 FYEKMQ (reference sequence). This CDR3 contains 14 residues. V dropped 5 bases and J dropped 4 bases, with 13 bases sitting between them. The CDR3 here is CASSLGLQPDTQYF. DNA of the CDR3: TGTGCCAGCAGCCTCGGACTACAGCCAGATACGCAGTATTTT.